This T cell receptor (beta chain) came from a study of human T cells and chemical hapten exposure (dated by TCRdb to the early 2020s). At the level of the whole study: For sensitization, 2% DPC in acetone was applied to a roughly 2 cm by roughly 2 cm area of upper inner arm skin. The study tracked peripheral blood TCR repertoire changes in vivo during primary and secondary sensitization to the hapten diphenylcyclopropenone (DPC) in alopecia patients. Patch tests used Finn chambers with 0.01% DPC on the upper back, scored after 6 days by International Contact Dermatitis Research Group standards. Throughout the roughly 25-week study period, patients were also given weekly therapeutic DPC doses on the scalp. Alopecia areata with under or over 50% scalp involvement, alopecia totalis and alopecia universalis were represented in the patient cohort, which was mostly female. Blood samples were taken from patients before sensitization (week 0) and at 2, 6 and about 24 weeks after DPC sensitization. Libraries were pooled for sequencing, and per-sample TCR yields varied mainly because of small differences in library volumes within the pool. Twenty-nine alopecia patients provided blood for TCR sequencing at one to four time points (pre-sensitization, 2, 6 and 24 weeks).

V is pared back by 2 bases and J by 5 bases, with 21 bases lying between the germline termini. CDR3 length: 18 amino acids, cysteine to phenylalanine. Only the CDR3 portion is preserved as DNA: 54 bases, with reading frame beginning at the first base. The germline V gene specifies SGHVS as CDR1 and FQNEAQ as CDR2. This clonotype was recorded many times. Its antigen is unknown. No base qualities exist here, and no much larger clone lies one base off it. The time point label, read with the paper, signifies: pre-sensitization, week 0. Sample treatment or condition, as interpreted from the label and publication: therapeutic diphenylcyclopropenone sensitization with weekly scalp DPC. At every patch-test visit, the blood draw took place before the patch test was put on. Patients were eligible if aged 18 to 70, diagnosed with alopecia and judged suitable for DPC therapy, and pregnant patients were excluded. Total RNA was isolated from unfractionated whole blood collected in Tempus Blood RNA tubes.

Here is what the overall study found, with its caveats: Compared with pre-sensitization or healthy control sets, expanded TCRs formed significantly more large CDR3 similarity clusters, which is consistent with antigen-driven responses. All patients had alopecia, a presumed autoimmune disease, so their immune response might differ from that of healthy individuals. DPC sensitization did not change the number of TCRs with a frequency above 1 in 1000, and there was no evidence of changes in global repertoire structure. The number of PT1 expanded TCRs positively correlated with patch test score, significant at thresholds 8, 16 and 32 but not 4. Repeated subsampling changed both the strength of the expansion versus patch-test correlation and the threshold at which the correlation became significant.

Library preparation was by RACE. TCRdb names NextSeq 500 as the instrument used. During library preparation, unique molecular identifiers were attached to individual cDNA molecules so that TCRs could be counted in a quantitative, reproducible way. For every blood RNA sample, sequencing covered both the TCR alpha and TCR beta chains. Regarding the original processing steps: A median of approximately 100,000 TCRs per sample was observed, with a range of roughly 20,000 to 700,000. The Decombinator software suite was used to annotate the V, J and CDR3 of the TCR reads. To make PS versus PT1 abundance plots, every sample was subsampled to the same number of TCRs (28,000). TCRs were defined as expanded if absent before sensitization and observed at least eight times at the 2-week time point. Using fastp trimming at Q25 and MiXCR clonotype assembly, TCRdb reanalyzed the public sequencing data and kept in-frame beta chains. Each CDR3 protein gets just one entry, which takes the most common genes and DNA from the rows behind it. The V and J calls were not made by the authors but by TCRdb's processing. In all, the sample holds roughly 60,000 distinct CDR3 sequences, and about 7% of those were seen once. Of the sample, 1.5% to 2% falls within the top ten clones.

The origin of this receptor is a woman younger than 45 with alopecia areata. Some clones in this sample may be carry-over from other donors' samples. The sample in question was whole blood, obtained in connection with sensitization to the hapten diphenylcyclopropenone (DPC). This chain is built from TRBV7-8 and TRBJ1-4; the best D guess is TRBD1, with 5 bases matching. The base sequence is TGTGCCAGCAGCTTAACAAACTGGGGAGGGGCGGAAAATGAAAAACTGTTTTTT. It translates to CASSLTNWGGAENEKLFF.